The 28 T cell receptor beta chains listed next were all sequenced from one sample in a study of control samples from healthy donors and cancer patients. Method: immunoSEQ multiplex PCR; TCRdb's copy keeps in-frame clones and lacks some. The sample gives 40,000 or so clones, over 70% of which show up once; roughly 21% is in the top ten. Material: PBMCs. The receptors derive from a woman aged 60-70 years with lung cancer.

This chain joins TRBV7-9 and TRBJ2-1; D remains unclear. V was pared by 1 base and J by 2 bases, with 6 bases between. This CDR3 contains 14 residues. The germline CDR1 and CDR2 sequences are SEHNR and FQNEAQ (reference sequence). The CDR3, as DNA: TGTGCCAGCAGCTTAGGGGTTCCCTACAATGAGCAGTTCTTC. Protein product: CASSLGVPYNEQFF.

V gene TRBV19 combines with J gene TRBJ1-3; D not resolved. The CDR3 is made up of 16 amino acids. The V end was cut by 5 bases, the J end by 2 bases, with 16 bases between. Germline lookup yields CDR1 LNHDA and CDR2 SQIVND (reference sequence). The CDR3 sequence is CASSARILWTGNTIYF. As DNA, the CDR3 is TGTGCCAGTAGTGCTCGGATCCTCTGGACTGGAAACACCATATATTTT. The variable domain in full, with the rest retrieved from reference TRBV19 and TRBJ1-3, is DGGITQSPKYLFRKEGQNVTLSCEQNLNHDAMYWYRQDPGQGLRLIYYSQIVNDFQKGDIAEGYSVSREKKESFPLTVTSAQKNPTAFYLCASSARILWTGNTIYFGEGSWLTVV.

This clone has only a few counts. This chain links TRBV6-6 with TRBJ1-2; D might be TRBD1 (5 bases). The CDR3 consists of 13 residues. From germline, CDR1 is MNHNY and CDR2 SVGAGI (reference sequence). V dropped 5 bases and J dropped 8 bases, with 15 bases sitting between them. CDR3 DNA: TGTGCCAGCAGTCCCGTGGGGGAAGACGGCTACACCTTC. Translating gives CASSPVGEDGYTF.

The chain couples TRBV10-1 to TRBJ1-2; D is ambiguous. This CDR3 has 13 amino acids. Germline V gene lookup returns CDR1 WNHNN and CDR2 SYGVQD (reference sequence). Between the trimmed V and J ends, which lost 2 bases and 2 bases, there was a span of 6 bases. The DNA for the CDR3 is TGCGCCAGCAGTGAGACAGCAAACTATGGCTACACCTTC. Translating it yields CASSETANYGYTF.

This chain uses TRBV3-1 (or the pseudogene TRBV3-2) with TRBJ1-3; D call uncertain. V shed 4 bases and J shed 8 bases, with 9 bases lying between them. Germline V CDR1 and CDR2: LGHDT, YNNKEL (reference sequence). The CDR3 extends over 12 amino acids. CDR3 in amino acids: CASSPRGDTIYF. CDR3 coding DNA: TGTGCCAGCAGCCCGCGGGGAGACACCATATATTTT.

The V gene is TRBV2, the J gene TRBJ2-7; D is possibly TRBD1 or TRBD2 (5 bases each). CDR1 SNHLY and CDR2 FYNNEI come from the germline V gene. The CDR3 length is 14 residues. Trimming removed 10 bases from V and 0 bases from J, with 16 bases in between. CDR3 loop: CATFRGRLSYEQYF. The CDR3 DNA reads TGTGCCACCTTCCGGGGACGGCTCTCCTACGAGCAGTACTTC.

The chain carries TRBV3-1 (or the pseudogene TRBV3-2) and TRBJ1-1; D call uncertain. Deletions cut 0 bases from V and 8 bases from J, with 7 bases between. This CDR3 is built from 12 residues. CDR1 and CDR2 from the germline V gene are LGHDT and YNNKEL (reference sequence). CDR3 bases: TGTGCCAGCAGCCAAGAATCGACAGAAGCTTTCTTT. Its translation: CASSQESTEAFF.

The rearrangement uses TRBV7-6 and TRBJ1-6, with a possible D match to TRBD1 (5 bases). The CDR3 is 19 residues long. The ends were cut back, 4 bases at V and 9 bases at J, with 28 bases in the middle. Looked up from germline, CDR1 is SGHVS and CDR2 is FNYEAQ. The CDR3 is CASSSTRTRSGTQGSPLHF. Written as DNA, the CDR3 is TGTGCCAGCAGCTCAACTCGAACTAGGTCTGGGACTCAAGGTTCACCCCTCCACTTT.

J is TRBJ2-2 and V is TRBV11-3, with D possibly being TRBD2 (5 bases). Germline loops: CDR1 SGHNT, CDR2 YENEEA. This CDR3 has 13 amino acids. V lost 5 bases and J 6 bases, leaving 10 bases between the germline ends. CDR3 sequence reads: CASSLGLAGELFF. CDR3 in DNA: TGTGCCAGCAGCCTTGGACTTGCCGGGGAGCTGTTTTTT.

A few counts support this clone. The rearrangement links TRBV11-2 to TRBJ2-1; the match to TRBD2 covers 8 bases. V trimming: 6 bases; J trimming: 6 bases; junction bases outside the gene matches: 13. Germline lookup yields CDR1 SGHAT and CDR2 FQNNGV. The CDR3 has 16 amino acids. CDR3 DNA: TGTGCCAGCAGGCGCCCCTCAAGCGGGAGAATCAATGAGCAGTTCTTC. This translates into CASRRPSSGRINEQFF.

This clone came up a few times. The chain joins TRBV4-1 to TRBJ2-1; the D is unclear. Trimming pared 1 base from V and 2 bases from J, leaving 15 bases between. This CDR3 is built from 17 residues. Germline CDR1 MGHRA, CDR2 YSYEKL. The DNA of the CDR3 is TGCGCCAGCAGCCAAGTAGACTTGGGGTTCGCCTACAATGAGCAGTTCTTC. This codes for CASSQVDLGFAYNEQFF.

This chain joins TRBV20-1 and TRBJ2-7; D is tentatively TRBD1 or TRBD2 (5 bases each). The CDR3 runs to 13 residues. Deletions cut 3 bases from V and 7 bases from J, with 16 bases between. Germline-derived CDR1 and CDR2 are DFQATT and SNEGSKA (reference sequence). Here the CDR3 DNA reads TGCAGTGCTAGTAGCGCGACAGCAGGGGAGCAGTACTTC. Encoded protein: CSASSATAGEQYF.

The chain couples TRBV6-5 to TRBJ2-2, with D tentatively TRBD1 (6 bases). Trimming took 0 bases from V and 5 from J, leaving 10 bases between them. CDR3 size: 15 residues. Germline V CDR1 and CDR2: MNHEY, SVGAGI. Written as DNA, the CDR3 is TGTGCCAGCAGTTACTCGGACAGAGGTACCGGGGAGCTGTTTTTT. Its translation is CASSYSDRGTGELFF.

J is TRBJ1-1 and V is TRBV7-9; D not resolved. Trimming pared 3 bases from V and 2 bases from J, leaving 7 bases between. This CDR3 is 13 amino acids long. The germline V gene has CDR1 SEHNR and CDR2 FQNEAQ (reference sequence). In DNA, the CDR3 is TGTGCCAGCAGCTTCATTAGTAACACTGAAGCTTTCTTT. This encodes CASSFISNTEAFF.

V gene TRBV19 combines with J gene TRBJ2-2; the D gene is possibly TRBD1 (6 bases). V dropped 7 bases and J dropped 5 bases, with 14 bases sitting between them. This CDR3 region has 14 residues. Germline loops: CDR1 LNHDA, CDR2 SQIVND (reference sequence). This chain's CDR3 is CASTYNQGTGELFF. DNA for the CDR3: TGTGCCAGTACCTACAACCAGGGGACCGGGGAGCTGTTTTTT.

V and J are TRBV7-9 and TRBJ2-7, with D unresolved. In germline, CDR1 is SEHNR, CDR2 FQNEAQ (reference sequence). Trimming pared 0 bases from V and 7 bases from J, leaving 7 bases between. This CDR3 has 12 amino acids. CDR3 protein: CASSLAGGEQYF. In DNA form, the CDR3 reads TGTGCCAGCAGCTTAGCGGGTGGGGAGCAGTACTTC.

The J gene is TRBJ1-4, the V gene TRBV4-1; 7 bases align to TRBD1. Germline loops: CDR1 MGHRA, CDR2 YSYEKL. J was trimmed by 8 bases and V by 3 bases; bases with no gene match: 9. This CDR3 region has 15 residues. The CDR3 loop is CASSQGGGTGEKLFF. The DNA for the CDR3 is TGCGCCAGCAGCCAGGGAGGGGGCACGGGGGAAAAACTGTTTTTT.

This clone is a singleton in its sample. The chain joins TRBV5-6 to TRBJ2-1; D is possibly TRBD1 (6 bases). Germline V gene data show CDR1 as SGHDT and CDR2 as YYEEEE. This CDR3 has 12 amino acids. V was shortened by 5 bases and J by 12 bases, with 15 bases between the two germline ends. CDR3 region: CASSLQGIGQFF. The CDR3 bases are TGTGCCAGCAGTTTACAGGGAATAGGGCAGTTCTTC.

This clone has only one observation. The chain links TRBV7-9 to TRBJ1-2; 7 nucleotides match TRBD1. V dropped 7 bases and J dropped 2; count of bases not matched to a gene: 7. This CDR3 is 14 amino acids long. Germline V gene lookup returns CDR1 SEHNR and CDR2 FQNEAQ (reference sequence). This CDR3 is CASKRDSYNYGYTF. The DNA for the CDR3 is TGTGCCAGCAAGCGGGACAGCTACAACTATGGCTACACCTTC.

J is TRBJ1-2 and V is TRBV29-1; D is perhaps TRBD1 (5 bases). V was pared by 3 bases and J by 5 bases, with 16 bases between. This CDR3 contains 14 residues. The germline V gene has CDR1 SQVTM and CDR2 ANQGSEA. The chain's CDR3 is CSVDPVGGAYGYTF. Here the CDR3 DNA reads TGCAGCGTTGACCCCGTCGGAGGGGCTTATGGCTACACCTTC.

This chain joins TRBV19 and TRBJ2-2, with D tentatively TRBD2 (5 bases). CDR1 is LNHDA and CDR2 is SQIVND in the germline V gene (reference sequence). CDR3 size: 15 residues. V lost 6 bases and J lost 0, with 11 bases in between. The CDR3 is CASRSGLPNTGELFF. CDR3 DNA sequence: TGTGCCAGTAGATCAGGACTTCCGAACACCGGGGAGCTGTTTTTT.

There are a few counts of this clone. The V gene is TRBV4-3, the J gene TRBJ2-7; TRBD1 aligns across 10 bases. Germline V gene lookup returns CDR1 LGHNA and CDR2 YSLEER. V dropped 2 bases and J dropped 2; count of bases not matched to a gene: 9. The CDR3 consists of 17 residues. CDR3 amino acids: CASSQIGGTGETYEQYF. The CDR3 DNA sequence: TGCGCCAGCAGCCAAATCGGAGGGACAGGGGAAACCTACGAGCAGTACTTC.

This clone has a handful of counts. This sequence joins TRBV30 and TRBJ2-1, with 8 bases that match TRBD2. This CDR3 has 15 amino acids. The J segment lost 6 bases and the V segment lost 2 bases, leaving 9 bases of the junction unmatched. Germline values: CDR1 GTSNPN, CDR2 SVGIG (reference sequence). Here the CDR3 DNA reads TGTGCCTGGAGTCTCCGTGGACTAGCTTTCAATGAGCAGTTCTTC. Translation: CAWSLRGLAFNEQFF.

The genes are TRBV7-2 and TRBJ2-7, with D uncertain. The CDR3 loop spans 14 amino acids. Looked up from germline, CDR1 is SGHTA and CDR2 is FQGNSA. V shed 5 bases and J shed 0 bases, with 11 bases lying between them. As DNA, the CDR3 is TGTGCCAGCAGCCCTGACACCTTCTCCTACGAGCAGTACTTC. It encodes CASSPDTFSYEQYF.

This chain links TRBV30 with TRBJ1-1; a weak D match, TRBD1 (5 bases). V lost 7 bases and J 1 base, leaving 25 bases between the germline ends. This CDR3 is 17 amino acids long. Germline CDR1 GTSNPN, CDR2 SVGIG (reference sequence). CDR3 sequence reads: CASKGPATRRTNTEAFF. In DNA form, the CDR3 reads TGTGCCTCAAAGGGACCGGCCACCCGGAGGACGAACACTGAAGCTTTCTTT.

This clone came up a few times. The chain combines TRBV5-6 with TRBJ1-5, with a weak D call TRBD1 (5 bases). Germline V CDR1 and CDR2: SGHDT, YYEEEE. The CDR3 has 15 residues. The V end lost 1 base, the J end lost 5 bases, and 13 bases lay between the germline ends. The CDR3 sequence is CASSLRGEAHQPQHF. In DNA form, the CDR3 reads TGTGCCAGCAGCTTGAGAGGGGAAGCCCATCAGCCCCAGCATTTT.

The chain is built from TRBV29-1 and TRBJ1-2; possibly TRBD1 for D (6 bases). The germline V and J ends were trimmed by 5 bases and 8 bases, with 12 bases remaining between them. The germline V gene has CDR1 SQVTM and CDR2 ANQGSEA. CDR3 size: 11 residues. The CDR3 loop is CSVRDTWGYTF. The CDR3 DNA reads as TGCAGCGTTAGGGACACCTGGGGCTACACCTTC.

V and J are TRBV10-3 and TRBJ2-2, with 7 nucleotides matching TRBD1. The CDR3 has 15 residues. Germline-derived CDR1 and CDR2 are ENHRY and SYGVKD. V dropped 6 bases and J dropped 5; count of bases not matched to a gene: 9. The CDR3 DNA is TGTGCCATCAGCCCAATGCTGACAGGGACCGGGGAGCTGTTTTTT. Protein: CAISPMLTGTGELFF.